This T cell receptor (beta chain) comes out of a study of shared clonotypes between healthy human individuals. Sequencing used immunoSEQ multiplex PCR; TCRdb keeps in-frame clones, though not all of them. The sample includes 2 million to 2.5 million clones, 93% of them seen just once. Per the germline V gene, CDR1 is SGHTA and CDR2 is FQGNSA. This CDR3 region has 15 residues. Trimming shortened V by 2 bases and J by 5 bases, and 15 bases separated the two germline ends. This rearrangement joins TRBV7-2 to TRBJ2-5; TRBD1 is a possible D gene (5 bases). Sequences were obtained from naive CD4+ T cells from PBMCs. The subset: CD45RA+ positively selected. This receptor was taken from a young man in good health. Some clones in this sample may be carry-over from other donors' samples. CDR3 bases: TGTGCCAGCAGCTTACGGACGGGCAAGGGGGAGACCCAGTACTTC. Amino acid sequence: CASSLRTGKGETQYF. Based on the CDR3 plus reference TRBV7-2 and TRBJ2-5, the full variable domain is GAGVSQSPSNKVTEKGKDVELRCDPISGHTALYWYRQSLGQGLEFLIYFQGNSAPDKSGLPSDRFSAERTGGSVSTLTIQRTQQEDSAVYLCASSLRTGKGETQYFGPGTRLLVL.